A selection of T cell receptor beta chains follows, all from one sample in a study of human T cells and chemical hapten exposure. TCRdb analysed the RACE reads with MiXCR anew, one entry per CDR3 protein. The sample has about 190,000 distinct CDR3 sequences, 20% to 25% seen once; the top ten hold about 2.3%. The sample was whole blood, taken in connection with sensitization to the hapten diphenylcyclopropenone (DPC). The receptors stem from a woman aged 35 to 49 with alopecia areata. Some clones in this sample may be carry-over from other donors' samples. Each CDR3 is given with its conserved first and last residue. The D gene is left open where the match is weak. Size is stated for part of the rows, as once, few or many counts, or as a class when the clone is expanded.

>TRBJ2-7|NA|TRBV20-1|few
CSSHTGNYEQYF
TGCAGTTCCCATACGGGCAACTACGAGCAGTACTTC
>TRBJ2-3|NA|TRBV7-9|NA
CASSLESGALDTQYF
TGTGCCAGCAGCTTAGAGAGTGGGGCCTTAGATACGCAGTATTTT
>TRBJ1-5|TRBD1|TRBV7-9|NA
CASSARGSGQPQHF
TGTGCCAGCAGCGCCAGGGGGTCGGGTCAGCCCCAGCATTTT
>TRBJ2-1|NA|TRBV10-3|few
CAISESGAPRLNEQFF
TGTGCCATCAGTGAGTCGGGCGCCCCAAGATTGAATGAGCAGTTCTTC
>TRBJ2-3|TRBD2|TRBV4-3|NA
CASSQDRLAGETDTQYF
TGCGCCAGCAGCCAAGATCGGCTAGCGGGAGAAACAGATACGCAGTATTTT
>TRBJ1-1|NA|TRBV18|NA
CASSPQATNTEAFF
TGTGCCAGCTCACCACAGGCGACGAACACTGAAGCTTTCTTT
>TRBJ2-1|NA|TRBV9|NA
CASSGLGGARNEQFF
TGTGCCAGCAGTGGTCTTGGCGGGGCGCGCAATGAGCAGTTCTTC
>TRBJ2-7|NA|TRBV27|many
CASSSFGTRKFEQYF
TGTGCCAGCAGTTCCTTCGGGACCCGAAAGTTCGAGCAGTACTTC
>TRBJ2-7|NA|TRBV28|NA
CASSRQSSSYEQYF
TGTGCCAGCAGCCGACAGAGCAGCTCCTACGAGCAGTACTTC
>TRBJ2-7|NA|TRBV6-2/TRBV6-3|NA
CASTLAERSYEQYF
TGTGCCAGCACCTTAGCGGAGCGCTCCTACGAGCAGTACTTC
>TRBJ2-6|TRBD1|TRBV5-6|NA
CASSLRDSGANVLTF
TGTGCCAGCAGCTTGCGGGACAGTGGAGCCAACGTCCTGACTTTC
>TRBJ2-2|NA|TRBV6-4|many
CASSDNTGELFF
TGTGCCAGCAGTGACAACACCGGGGAGCTGTTTTTT
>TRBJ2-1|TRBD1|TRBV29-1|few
CSGLMTGGNEQFF
TGCAGCGGCCTAATGACAGGGGGCAATGAGCAGTTCTTC
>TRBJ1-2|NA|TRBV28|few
CASSTSPVRGGYTF
NA
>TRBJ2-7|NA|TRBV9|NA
CASSPQDPYEQYF
TGTGCCAGCAGCCCACAGGACCCCTACGAGCAGTACTTC
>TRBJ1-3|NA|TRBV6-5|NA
CASRGSGNTIYF
TGTGCCAGCAGAGGTTCTGGAAACACCATATATTTT
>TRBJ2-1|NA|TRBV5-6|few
CASSVRLDEQFF
TGTGCCAGCAGCGTACGGTTGGATGAGCAGTTCTTC
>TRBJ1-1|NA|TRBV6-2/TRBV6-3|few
CASSTRGGPNTEAFF
TGTGCCAGCAGTACCCGAGGGGGACCGAACACTGAAGCTTTCTTT
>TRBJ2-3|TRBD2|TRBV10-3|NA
CAISESGTSGRATDTQYF
TGTGCCATCAGTGAATCCGGGACTAGCGGGAGGGCTACAGATACGCAGTATTTT
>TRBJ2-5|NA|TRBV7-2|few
CASSHRQARETQYF
TGTGCCAGCAGCCACCGACAGGCCCGAGAGACCCAGTACTTC
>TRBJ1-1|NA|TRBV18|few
CASSPGVGGVAEAFF
TGTGCCAGCTCACCGGGGGTTGGTGGGGTCGCTGAAGCTTTCTTT
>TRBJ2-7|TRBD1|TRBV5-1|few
CASIGTGGSYEQYF
TGCGCCAGCATCGGGACAGGGGGCTCTTACGAGCAGTACTTC
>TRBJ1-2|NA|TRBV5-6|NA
CASSLGTRAYGYTF
TGTGCCAGCAGCTTGGGGACCCGGGCCTATGGCTACACCTTC
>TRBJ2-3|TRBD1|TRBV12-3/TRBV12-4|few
CASQGQLSTDTQYF
TGTGCCAGCCAGGGACAGCTTAGCACAGATACGCAGTATTTT
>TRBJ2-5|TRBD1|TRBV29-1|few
CSVERTGLNQETQYF
TGCAGCGTTGAAAGGACAGGGCTAAACCAAGAGACCCAGTACTTC
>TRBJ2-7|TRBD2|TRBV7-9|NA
CASSLGTGGPMDEQYF
TGTGCCAGCAGCTTAGGTACGGGAGGGCCTATGGACGAGCAGTACTTC
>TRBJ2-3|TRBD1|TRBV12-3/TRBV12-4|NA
CASSFMDRSDTQYF
TGTGCCAGCAGTTTTATGGACAGGTCAGATACGCAGTATTTT
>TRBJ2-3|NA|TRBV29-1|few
CSASARLSTDTQYF
TGCAGCGCCTCGGCTCGGCTGAGCACAGATACGCAGTATTTT
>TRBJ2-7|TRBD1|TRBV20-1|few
CSAPDRGLVYEQYF
TGCAGTGCTCCCGACAGGGGGCTAGTCTACGAGCAGTACTTC
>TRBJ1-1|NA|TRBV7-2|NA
CASTQVLDRSPDTEAFF
TGTGCCAGCACCCAGGTGTTGGACCGAAGTCCCGACACCGAAGCTTTCTTT
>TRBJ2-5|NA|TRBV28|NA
CASTWGQQETQYF
TGTGCCAGCACCTGGGGGCAGCAAGAGACCCAGTACTTC
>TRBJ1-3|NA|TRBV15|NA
CATSRDLTVGNTIYF
TGTGCCACCAGCAGAGATTTAACAGTCGGAAACACCATATATTTT
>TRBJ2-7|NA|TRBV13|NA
CASGGGRYEQYF
TGTGCCAGCGGGGGCGGGCGCTACGAGCAGTACTTC
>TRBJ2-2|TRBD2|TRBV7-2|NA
CASSPTSGRVNTGELFF
TGTGCCAGCAGCCCGACTAGCGGGAGGGTGAACACCGGGGAGCTGTTTTTT
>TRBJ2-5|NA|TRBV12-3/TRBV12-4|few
CASSEGIRDPQYF
TGTGCCAGCAGTGAGGGCATCCGGGACCCACAGTACTTC
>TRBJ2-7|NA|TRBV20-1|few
CSARDGPEVSYEQYF
TGCAGTGCTAGAGATGGTCCGGAAGTCTCCTACGAGCAGTACTTC
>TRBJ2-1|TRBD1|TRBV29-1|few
CSAPGQGANEQFF
TGCAGCGCCCCAGGACAGGGGGCAAATGAGCAGTTCTTC
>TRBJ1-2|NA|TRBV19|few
CASSHQTPPGYTF
TGTGCCAGTAGTCATCAGACACCGCCGGGCTACACCTTC
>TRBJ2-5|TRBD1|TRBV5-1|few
CASRTGVRETQYF
TGCGCCAGCAGAACAGGGGTTCGAGAGACCCAGTACTTC
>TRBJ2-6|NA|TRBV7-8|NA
CASKDAPLVNVLTF
TGTGCCAGCAAGGATGCCCCCCTGGTCAACGTCCTGACTTTC
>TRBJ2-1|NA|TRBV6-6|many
CASSSQYNEQFF
TGTGCCAGCAGCTCCCAATACAATGAGCAGTTCTTC
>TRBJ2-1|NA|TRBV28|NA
CASVRWASLNEQFF
TGTGCCAGCGTTCGGTGGGCTAGCCTCAATGAGCAGTTCTTC
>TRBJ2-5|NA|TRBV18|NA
CASSPSNVGETQYF
TGTGCCAGCTCACCATCTAACGTCGGGGAGACCCAGTACTTC
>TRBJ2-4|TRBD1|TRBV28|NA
CASSSQGAGKNIQYF
TGTGCCAGCAGTTCACAGGGGGCTGGTAAAAACATTCAGTACTTC
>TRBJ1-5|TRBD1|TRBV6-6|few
CASSGPGQRSQPQHF
TGTGCCAGCAGTGGGCCGGGACAGCGATCACAGCCCCAGCATTTT
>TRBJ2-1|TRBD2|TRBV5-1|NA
CASRTSGVVVNEQFF
TGCGCCAGCAGGACTAGCGGGGTAGTCGTCAATGAGCAGTTCTTC
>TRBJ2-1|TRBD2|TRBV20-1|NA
CSASLPGGRGGNEQFF
TGCAGTGCTAGCCTCCCTGGCGGGAGGGGGGGCAATGAGCAGTTCTTC
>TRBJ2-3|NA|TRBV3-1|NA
CASNTPGNADTQYF
TGTGCCAGCAACACCCCGGGAAATGCAGATACGCAGTATTTT
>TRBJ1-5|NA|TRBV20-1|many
CSAPGSLGNQPQHF
TGCAGTGCTCCAGGGAGCCTGGGCAATCAGCCCCAGCATTTT
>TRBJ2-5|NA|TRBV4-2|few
CASSQDVAAPETQYF
TGTGCCAGCAGCCAAGATGTAGCCGCTCCAGAGACCCAGTACTTC
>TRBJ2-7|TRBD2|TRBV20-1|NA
CSTRTLPSGRGSYEQYF
TGCAGTACTAGGACCCTTCCTAGCGGGAGGGGCTCCTACGAGCAGTACTTC
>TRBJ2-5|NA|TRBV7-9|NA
CASSPGGPETQYF
TGTGCCAGCAGCCCCGGCGGGCCAGAGACCCAGTACTTC